Listed here is a single T cell receptor beta chain. This specimen comes from a study of PD-L1 blockade in urothelial cancer. Across the study: The authors examined blood 3 weeks (second dose) and 6 weeks after treatment start. Blood-derived samples held a median 141,255 T cells.

The V gene end was trimmed by 2 bases and the J gene end by 7 bases; junction bases not matched to a gene: 8. Germline V gives CDR1 MGHDK, CDR2 SYGVNS. The CDR3 has 15 amino acids. The assay was immunoSEQ multiplex PCR, and TCRdb's table has in-frame clones only and misses some. The sample has under 55,000 clones, 84% seen once; the top ten hold about 6%. The receptor comes from a man aged 40-55 years with urothelial cancer. This rearrangement joins TRBV25-1 to TRBJ2-7; 10 bases are a match to TRBD1. The sequencing used PBMCs, collected around atezolizumab (anti-PD-L1) treatment. The CDR3 bases are TGTGCCAGCAGTGAACCGGGACAGGGGATGAGTGAGCAGTACTTC. Translated: CASSEPGQGMSEQYF.